The 21 T cell receptor beta chains presented below share a single source sample, sequenced in a study of graft-versus-host responses after intestinal transplantation. These receptors' targets are unknown. TCRdb's copy holds only in-frame clones and misses some; the assay was immunoSEQ multiplex PCR. This sample has 85,000 to 100,000 clones, with roughly 92% found just once. This sample comprised unstimulated CD8+ T cells sorted from spleen or lymph node cells, obtained before transplant. The receptors were sampled from a human donor who was the organ donor for an intestinal transplant.

The V gene is TRBV19, the J gene TRBJ2-1, with D perhaps TRBD1 (6 bases). The germline gives CDR1 LNHDA, CDR2 SQIVND (reference sequence). V was clipped by 6 bases and J by 6 bases, with 15 bases between them. The CDR3 is 14 amino acids. CDR3 bases: TGTGCCAGTAGATACAGGGCCTCAGGCAATGAGCAGTTCTTC. Protein sequence: CASRYRASGNEQFF.

This clone was detected once. The chain carries TRBV5-1 and TRBJ2-7; possibly TRBD2 for D (5 bases). CDR1 and CDR2 (germline): SGHRS, YFSETQ. This CDR3 contains 17 residues. V shed 0 bases and J shed 0 bases, with 16 bases lying between them. CDR3 coding DNA: TGCGCCAGCAGCTTGGATCCCTCTAGGGCGGGCTCCTACGAGCAGTACTTC. Its protein product is CASSLDPSRAGSYEQYF.

The gene calls are TRBV12-5 and TRBJ1-1, with 8 nucleotides matching TRBD1. The CDR3 length is 14 residues. Germline CDR1 is LGHNT and CDR2 is FRNRAP. V trimming: 7 bases; J trimming: 0 bases; junction bases outside the gene matches: 4. CDR3: CASARGLMNTEAFF. CDR3 coding DNA: TGTGCTAGTGCCAGGGGGCTTATGAACACTGAAGCTTTCTTT.

This chain connects TRBV5-6 to TRBJ2-7; weak D call: TRBD1 (7 bases). In germline, CDR1 is SGHDT, CDR2 YYEEEE. The V and J ends lost 4 bases and 4 bases respectively, with 18 bases between them. The CDR3 sequence is 15 residues long. The CDR3 DNA follows: TGTGCCAGCAGCCCCGGAGGGGGCGCGGAATACGAGCAGTACTTC. This sequence encodes CASSPGGGAEYEQYF.

The V and J genes are TRBV7-9 and TRBJ1-4; D is unresolved. CDR1 and CDR2 from the germline V gene are SEHNR and FQNEAQ (reference sequence). V shed 1 base and J shed 6 bases, with 12 bases lying between them. The CDR3 covers 15 residues. The CDR3 sequence is CASSLEEDGDEKLFF. CDR3 DNA sequence: TGTGCCAGCAGCTTAGAAGAGGACGGGGATGAAAAACTGTTTTTT.

The chain recombines TRBV9 with TRBJ1-1; 7 bases line up with TRBD1. Germline CDR1 and CDR2: SGDLS and YYNGEE. The CDR3 spans 15 residues. V lost 3 bases to trimming and J lost 1 base; unmatched junction nucleotides: 6. The CDR3 is CASSANRGPNTEAFF. The CDR3 DNA follows: TGTGCCAGCAGCGCGAACAGGGGACCGAACACTGAAGCTTTCTTT. The variable domain in full, with the rest retrieved from reference TRBV9 and TRBJ1-1, is DSGVTQTPKHLITATGQRVTLRCSPRSGDLSVYWYQQSLDQGLQFLIQYYNGEERAKGNILERFSAQQFPDLHSELNLSSLELGDSALYFCASSANRGPNTEAFFGQGTRLTVV.

V gene TRBV5-6 combines with J gene TRBJ1-4; 9 bases fit TRBD1. Trimming at V came to 0 bases and at J to 11 bases, leaving 5 bases not matched to a gene. This CDR3 contains 14 residues. Germline V gene lookup returns CDR1 SGHDT and CDR2 YYEEEE. DNA for the CDR3: TGTGCCAGCAGCTTGGCCGGGACAGGGCTGAAACTGTTTTTT. The encoded protein is CASSLAGTGLKLFF. The complete variable domain, with remaining parts taken from reference TRBV5-6 and TRBJ1-4, reads DAGVTQSPTHLIKTRGQQVTLRCSPKSGHDTVSWYQQALGQGPQFIFQYYEEEERQRGNFPDRFSGHQFPNYSSELNVNALLLGDSALYLCASSLAGTGLKLFFGSGTQLSVL.

In DNA form, the CDR3 reads TGTGCCAGTAGTGGGACAGGGTACCAAGAGACCCAGTACTTC. Its translation: CASSGTGYQETQYF. The chain couples TRBV19 to TRBJ2-5; 9 bases are a match to TRBD1. The CDR3 consists of 14 residues. In germline, CDR1 is LNHDA, CDR2 SQIVND (reference sequence). With 5 bases clipped from V and 0 bases from J, the junction kept 1 base outside the gene matches. The variable domain in full, with the rest retrieved from reference TRBV19 and TRBJ2-5, is DGGITQSPKYLFRKEGQNVTLSCEQNLNHDAMYWYRQDPGQGLRLIYYSQIVNDFQKGDIAEGYSVSREKKESFPLTVTSAQKNPTAFYLCASSGTGYQETQYFGPGTRLLVL.

The chain uses TRBV6-1 and TRBJ2-1; D is possibly TRBD1 (5 bases). The V gene's germline CDR1 is MNHNS and CDR2 SASEGT. Trimming pared 2 bases from V and 1 base from J, leaving 9 bases between. This CDR3 has 15 residues. The CDR3: CASSEQGPSYNEQFF. The CDR3 DNA follows: TGTGCCAGCAGTGAACAGGGCCCTTCCTACAATGAGCAGTTCTTC.

The V gene is TRBV2, the J gene TRBJ2-7; D is possibly TRBD1 (6 bases). Germline CDR1 is SNHLY and CDR2 is FYNNEI. Trimming pared 7 bases from V and 5 bases from J, leaving 15 bases between. CDR3 length: 13 residues. CDR3 residues: CASNYQGSHEQYF. The DNA for the CDR3 is TGTGCCAGCAATTACCAGGGGTCCCACGAGCAGTACTTC.

The CDR3 is CASRGVGTEAFF. CDR3 nucleotide sequence: TGTGCCAGCAGAGGGGTAGGGACTGAAGCTTTCTTT. J is TRBJ1-1 and V is TRBV6-5; a possible D gene is TRBD1 (5 bases). Trimming took off 6 bases at V and 5 bases at J, with 10 bases between the two ends. The germline V gene encodes CDR1 MNHEY and CDR2 SVGAGI. The CDR3 length is 12 residues.

The V call is TRBV5-8, the J call TRBJ2-1, with a possible D match to TRBD2 (6 bases). The CDR3 has 14 amino acids. With 3 bases removed from V and 3 bases from J, the gap between germline ends came to 10 bases. Germline V lookup: CDR1 SGHTS, CDR2 YDEGEE. CDR3 sequence: CASSSGLYYNEQFF. DNA for the CDR3: TGTGCCAGCAGCTCGGGACTCTACTACAATGAGCAGTTCTTC.

With regard to this clone: A junction boundary mismatches the germline segment, possibly from a read error. The gene calls are TRBV13 and TRBJ2-7, with D maybe TRBD1 (6 bases). The germline gives CDR1 PRHDT, CDR2 FYEKMQ (reference sequence). The CDR3 consists of 14 residues. The CDR3 region has the DNA TGTGCCAGCAGCCTAGGGGCAGGGGTTAGAGAGCAGTACTTC. This translates into CASSLGAGVREQYF.

The genes are TRBV9 and TRBJ2-1; the match to TRBD1 covers 8 bases. Germline CDR1 reads SGDLS; CDR2 reads YYNGEE. The ends lost 0 bases at V and 0 bases at J; junction bases unmatched: 5. This CDR3 has 17 residues. The CDR3, as DNA: TGTGCCAGCAGCGTAGGGACAGGGAACCCCTCCTACAATGAGCAGTTCTTC. Protein: CASSVGTGNPSYNEQFF.

This chain uses TRBV29-1 with TRBJ2-5, with D uncertain. Trimming pared 3 bases from V and 1 base from J, leaving 9 bases between. The CDR3 spans 13 residues. The germline gives CDR1 SQVTM, CDR2 ANQGSEA. For the CDR3, the DNA is TGCAGCGTTGACGACAACAGCCAAGAGACCCAGTACTTC. Amino acids: CSVDDNSQETQYF.

V usage is TRBV5-1 and J usage is TRBJ2-7; 7 positions agree with TRBD2. This CDR3 is built from 11 residues. J gave up 7 bases and V 2 bases, and 0 bases lay outside the gene matches. Germline CDR1 reads SGHRS; CDR2 reads YFSETQ. The CDR3: CASSLAGEQYF. In DNA, the CDR3 is TGCGCCAGCAGCTTAGCGGGAGAGCAGTACTTC. Supplemented by reference TRBV5-1 and TRBJ2-7, the full variable domain reads KAGVTQTPRYLIKTRGQQVTLSCSPISGHRSVSWYQQTPGQGLQFLFEYFSETQRNKGNFPGRFSGRQFSNSRSEMNVSTLELGDSALYLCASSLAGEQYFGPGTRLTVT.

CDR3 nucleotides: TGTGCCAGCAGGCAGGGGGCCGAGGGGGGTACGCAGTATTTT. This gives the protein CASRQGAEGGTQYF. The chain combines TRBV28 with TRBJ2-3; 8 nucleotides align to TRBD1. The CDR3 is made up of 14 amino acids. With V trimmed by 6 bases and J by 8 bases, 10 bases remained unmatched. CDR1 is MDHEN and CDR2 is SYDVKM in the germline V gene.

The chain recombines TRBV5-1 with TRBJ2-7, with D possibly being TRBD2 (6 bases). The CDR3 is 14 amino acids. V lost 0 bases and J 2 bases, leaving 9 bases between the germline ends. Germline lookup yields CDR1 SGHRS and CDR2 YFSETQ. The CDR3 sequence is CASSLGGVTYEQYF. In DNA, the CDR3 is TGCGCCAGCAGCTTGGGGGGGGTGACCTACGAGCAGTACTTC. Full variable domain (outside the CDR3, taken from reference TRBV5-1 and TRBJ2-7): KAGVTQTPRYLIKTRGQQVTLSCSPISGHRSVSWYQQTPGQGLQFLFEYFSETQRNKGNFPGRFSGRQFSNSRSEMNVSTLELGDSALYLCASSLGGVTYEQYFGPGTRLTVT.

The rearrangement links TRBV18 to TRBJ2-5; no firm D call. V lost 2 bases to trimming and J lost 3 bases, with 10 bases between them. CDR1 is KGHSH and CDR2 is LQKENI in the germline V gene. This CDR3 has 14 amino acids. CDR3 residues: CASSPGSGEETQYF. CDR3 nucleotide sequence: TGTGCCAGCTCACCAGGGTCTGGAGAAGAGACCCAGTACTTC.

The V and J genes are TRBV9 and TRBJ2-3; 10 bases are shared with TRBD2. The length of the CDR3 is 16 residues. Trimming cost V 2 bases and J 2 bases; bases outside gene matches: 5. CDR1 SGDLS and CDR2 YYNGEE come from the germline V gene. CDR3 protein: CASSVTAGGFTDTQYF. The CDR3 DNA is TGTGCCAGCAGCGTTACAGCGGGGGGGTTCACAGATACGCAGTATTTT.

The rearrangement joins TRBV11-2 to TRBJ2-5; TRBD2 aligns across 9 bases. This CDR3 is built from 19 residues. Germline CDR1 and CDR2: SGHAT and FQNNGV. Losses at the gene ends were 0 bases for V and 5 bases for J; bases not matched to a gene: 16. CDR3 region: CASSLDAFMAGGPGETQYF. CDR3 bases: TGTGCCAGCAGCTTAGATGCTTTCATGGCGGGAGGGCCCGGGGAGACCCAGTACTTC.